The present T cell receptor beta chain was sequenced within a study of CD8 T cells in Susac syndrome. CDR1 and CDR2 (germline): KGHSH, LQKENI. The CDR3 totals 12 residues. The V segment lost 6 bases and the J segment 10 bases; nucleotides outside the gene matches: 6. cDNA came from around 0.5 to 1 ug RNA primed by random hexamers. From the immunoSEQ multiplex PCR reads, TCRdb called clonotypes with MiXCR, one entry per CDR3 protein. Of 130,000 to 150,000 distinct CDR3 sequences listed, around 94% were seen once; the top ten hold around 0.08%. The authors sequenced TCR beta from blood CD8+ and CD4+ T cells. It was negative isolation that provided the CD8+ and CD4+ T cells, whereas TEMRA cells were enriched by FACS.

Sample: CD4+ T cells from PBMCs. This TCR was sampled from a human donor in good health. V usage is TRBV18 and J usage is TRBJ1-1, with 9 bases that match TRBD1. As DNA, the CDR3 is TGTGCCAGCTCCCTGTCGGGACAGGGAGCTTTCTTT. Translating gives CASSLSGQGAFF. Full variable domain (remainder filled in from reference TRBV18 and TRBJ1-1): NAGVMQNPRHLVRRRGQEARLRCSPMKGHSHVYWYRQLPEEGLKFMVYLQKENIIDESGMPKERFSAEFPKEGPSILRIQQVVRGDSAAYFCASSLSGQGAFFGQGTRLTVV.